Below, 26 T cell receptor beta chains from the same sample are listed, as sequenced in a study of blood T cell repertoires in COVID-19. The table came from immunoSEQ multiplex PCR; TCRdb's copy has only in-frame clones and leaves some out. The sample holds about 380,000 clones, about 89% seen once. Sequencing was done on a sample of peripheral blood. The receptors were gathered from a man between 35 and 55 years old with acute or convalescent COVID-19.

CDR3 sequence reads: CASGGRTRGGDNEQFF. The CDR3 coding sequence is TGCGCCAGCGGCGGGCGGACACGGGGCGGGGACAATGAGCAGTTCTTC. The chain couples TRBV4-1 to TRBJ2-1, with a tentative D call TRBD2 (6 bases). Germline V gene sequence: CDR1 MGHRA, CDR2 YSYEKL. The length of the CDR3 is 16 residues. Between the trimmed V and J ends, which lost 8 bases and 5 bases, there was a span of 22 bases.

This clone was counted only a few times. This chain connects TRBV11-2 to TRBJ1-3, with D possibly TRBD1 on 5 matching bases. Germline CDR1 reads SGHAT; CDR2 reads FQNNGV. The CDR3 loop spans 15 amino acids. Deletions cut 7 bases from V and 0 bases from J, with 13 bases between. CDR3 loop: CASMRGGVSGNTIYF. CDR3 coding DNA: TGTGCCAGCATGCGGGGAGGGGTCTCTGGAAACACCATATATTTT.

Regarding this clone: The sample contains more than one DNA sequence encoding this CDR3. J is TRBJ1-1 and V is TRBV6-5; the D is unclear. The CDR3 extends over 13 amino acids. Germline V lookup: CDR1 MNHEY, CDR2 SVGAGI. Trimming pared 2 bases from V and 5 bases from J, leaving 9 bases between. The CDR3, as DNA: TGTGCCAGCAGTTACCCCGGAGGGACTGAAGCTTTCTTT. Protein: CASSYPGGTEAFF.

This sequence joins TRBV4-1 and TRBJ2-1; 10 bases match TRBD2. Germline V CDR1 and CDR2: MGHRA, YSYEKL. V lost 4 bases and J lost 2; bases outside the gene matches: 2. The CDR3 extends over 15 amino acids. CDR3 sequence: CASSPTSGAYNEQFF. The CDR3 nucleotides are TGCGCCAGCAGCCCTACTAGCGGGGCCTACAATGAGCAGTTCTTC.

V usage is TRBV10-2 and J usage is TRBJ1-3; possibly TRBD1 for D (5 bases). V lost 6 bases to trimming and J lost 0 bases, with 15 bases between them. The CDR3 has 16 amino acids. The V gene's germline CDR1 is WSHSY and CDR2 SAAADI. The CDR3 nucleotides read TGCGCCAGCAGCGTAGACAGCGTCAACTCTGGAAACACCATATATTTT. Its protein is CASSVDSVNSGNTIYF.

This chain joins TRBV6-5 and TRBJ1-5; 8 nucleotides match TRBD1. The germline V gene has CDR1 MNHEY and CDR2 SVGAGI. This CDR3 region has 15 residues. V was pared by 6 bases and J by 6 bases, with 10 bases of the junction left unmatched. CDR3: CASSDHGQGGQPQHF. CDR3 DNA: TGTGCCAGCAGCGACCACGGACAGGGTGGTCAGCCCCAGCATTTT.

The J gene is TRBJ1-2, the V gene TRBV19; 7 bases align to TRBD1. Germline V lookup: CDR1 LNHDA, CDR2 SQIVND (reference sequence). CDR3 size: 16 residues. The J segment lost 4 bases and the V segment lost 0 bases, leaving 8 bases of the junction unmatched. The CDR3 nucleotides are TGTGCCAGTAGTATAGACGGGACAGAGAGAGGCTATGGCTACACCTTC. This sequence encodes CASSIDGTERGYGYTF.

This chain joins TRBV6-9 and TRBJ1-1, with D perhaps TRBD1 (5 bases). CDR3 length: 12 amino acids. V lost 4 bases and J 12 bases, leaving 15 bases between the germline ends. Germline CDR1 MNHGY, CDR2 SVAAGI. The CDR3 spells CASSSRVSPSFF. DNA for the CDR3: TGTGCCAGCAGTTCCAGGGTTTCGCCGTCTTTCTTT.

This sequence joins TRBV4-2 and TRBJ1-4, with D tentatively TRBD1 (6 bases). The CDR3 length is 17 residues. V was pared by 0 bases and J by 4 bases, with 15 bases between. The germline CDR1 and CDR2 sequences are LGHNA and YNFKEQ. CDR3 sequence reads: CASSQEMMTGSNEKLFF. CDR3 bases: TGTGCCAGCAGCCAAGAAATGATGACAGGCAGTAATGAAAAACTGTTTTTT.

The genes are TRBV7-8 and TRBJ2-3; 12 bases agree with TRBD2. Germline CDR1 and CDR2: SGHVS and FQNEAQ. After removal of 5 bases from V and 5 bases from J, the junction contained 5 bases not matched to a gene. This CDR3 comprises 15 residues. The CDR3 nucleotides read TGTGCCAGCAGCCGACTAGCGGGGGTAGGAGATACGCAGTATTTT. Translated, it gives CASSRLAGVGDTQYF. The variable domain in full, with the rest retrieved from reference TRBV7-8 and TRBJ2-3, is GAGVSQSPRYKVAKRGQDVALRCDPISGHVSLFWYQQALGQGPEFLTYFQNEAQLDKSGLPSDRFFAERPEGSVSTLKIQRTQQEDSAVYLCASSRLAGVGDTQYFGPGTRLTVL.

The chain joins TRBV15 to TRBJ1-1; no firm D call. V was trimmed by 0 bases and J by 1 base, leaving 9 bases between them. In germline, CDR1 is LNHNV, CDR2 YYDKDF (reference sequence). The CDR3 loop spans 15 amino acids. In DNA, the CDR3 is TGTGCCACCAGCAGAGATCGAGGGCAGAACACTGAAGCTTTCTTT. Its protein is CATSRDRGQNTEAFF.

V is TRBV11-3 and J is TRBJ2-1; tentatively, D is TRBD2 (5 bases). CDR1 is SGHNT and CDR2 is YENEEA in the germline V gene. This CDR3 contains 13 residues. Between the trimmed V and J ends, which lost 5 bases and 0 bases, there was a span of 5 bases. CDR3 in amino acids: CASSRDSYNEQFF. The CDR3 nucleotides are TGTGCCAGCAGCCGGGACTCCTACAATGAGCAGTTCTTC.

The chain combines TRBV9 with TRBJ2-7; tentatively, D is TRBD1 (6 bases). V was clipped by 5 bases and J by 0 bases, with 15 bases between them. The CDR3 sequence is 15 residues long. Germline V CDR1 and CDR2: SGDLS, YYNGEE. The CDR3 here is CASSPGHLSSYEQYF. Here the CDR3 DNA reads TGTGCCAGCAGTCCGGGACATCTGAGCTCCTACGAGCAGTACTTC.

The V and J genes are TRBV28 and TRBJ1-6; a possible D gene is TRBD1 (5 bases). The CDR3 runs 15 residues. The V gene's germline CDR1 is MDHEN and CDR2 SYDVKM. V lost 5 bases and J 9 bases, leaving 17 bases between the germline ends. CDR3 DNA: TGTGCCAGCAGTGGGCTGTCGGGGGGGACTTCACCCCTCCACTTT. This encodes CASSGLSGGTSPLHF. The variable domain in full, completed from reference TRBV28 and TRBJ1-6, reads DVKVTQSSRYLVKRTGEKVFLECVQDMDHENMFWYRQDPGLGLRLIYFSYDVKMKEKGDIPEGYSVSREKKERFSLILESASTNQTSMYLCASSGLSGGTSPLHFGNGTRLTVT.

This rearrangement joins TRBV21-1 to TRBJ2-7; TRBD1, the table's D call, lacks a check against the DNA. TRBV21-1 is termed a pseudogene. The CDR3 has 17 amino acids. As DNA, the CDR3 is TGTGCCAGCAGCAAAGCCATCGCCGGGACAGTGGACAACGAGCAGTACTTC. It encodes CASSKAIAGTVDNEQYF.

The chain employs TRBV29-1 and TRBJ1-1; a possible D gene is TRBD1 (5 bases). This CDR3 is built from 16 residues. Trimming cost V 3 bases and J 0 bases, with 17 bases left between them. The V gene's germline CDR1 is SQVTM and CDR2 ANQGSEA. The CDR3 reads CSVDGAGGSVNTEAFF. The CDR3 DNA reads as TGCAGCGTTGACGGTGCCGGGGGTTCGGTGAACACTGAAGCTTTCTTT.

This chain joins TRBV6-2 or TRBV6-3 and TRBJ2-2; D is uncertain. Trimming pared 5 bases from V and 5 bases from J, leaving 6 bases between. This CDR3 contains 12 residues. Germline values: CDR1 MNHEY, CDR2 SVGEGT. The DNA of the CDR3 is TGTGCCAGCAGTCGGTTAACCGGGGAGCTGTTTTTT. It specifies CASSRLTGELFF.

This chain uses TRBV5-1 with TRBJ1-2; TRBD1 is a possible D gene (6 bases). V shed 1 base and J shed 3 bases, with 10 bases lying between them. Germline loops: CDR1 SGHRS, CDR2 YFSETQ. The CDR3 is 14 amino acids. CDR3: CASSLQGQDYGYTF. In DNA, the CDR3 is TGCGCCAGCAGCTTGCAGGGGCAAGACTATGGCTACACCTTC. The full variable domain, its missing parts supplied by reference TRBV5-1 and TRBJ1-2, is KAGVTQTPRYLIKTRGQQVTLSCSPISGHRSVSWYQQTPGQGLQFLFEYFSETQRNKGNFPGRFSGRQFSNSRSEMNVSTLELGDSALYLCASSLQGQDYGYTFGSGTRLTVV.

In its sample, this clone was seen once. This chain links TRBV2 with TRBJ2-7; D gene ambiguous. The CDR3 contains 14 residues. The germline CDR1 and CDR2 sequences are SNHLY and FYNNEI. The CDR3, as DNA: TGTGCTATCCGACCGACAAGTTCGAGTGGGGAGCAGTACTTC. This encodes CAIRPTSSSGEQYF.

The rearrangement uses TRBV5-1 and TRBJ2-7; maybe TRBD2 (6 bases). CDR3 length: 14 residues. V was pared by 1 base and J by 5 bases, with 13 bases between. Germline V gene sequence: CDR1 SGHRS, CDR2 YFSETQ. DNA of the CDR3: TGCGCCAGCAGCTTGAGGAGGGAGAAGAACGAGCAGTACTTC. Its protein product is CASSLRREKNEQYF. Together with reference TRBV5-1 and TRBJ2-7, the CDR3 gives the full variable domain: KAGVTQTPRYLIKTRGQQVTLSCSPISGHRSVSWYQQTPGQGLQFLFEYFSETQRNKGNFPGRFSGRQFSNSRSEMNVSTLELGDSALYLCASSLRREKNEQYFGPGTRLTVT.

The genes are TRBV11-2 and TRBJ2-1; TRBD2 agrees at 11 bases. With 1 base clipped from V and 6 bases from J, the junction kept 5 bases outside the gene matches. The germline gives CDR1 SGHAT, CDR2 FQNNGV. The CDR3 length is 16 residues. The CDR3: CASSLVPSGGTNEQFF. The CDR3 DNA reads TGTGCCAGCAGCTTAGTCCCTAGCGGGGGGACCAATGAGCAGTTCTTC.

The rearrangement uses TRBV28 and TRBJ1-5, with 7 bases that match TRBD1. The CDR3 consists of 16 residues. Looked up from germline, CDR1 is MDHEN and CDR2 is SYDVKM. With V trimmed by 4 bases and J by 0 bases, 6 bases remained unmatched. CDR3 in amino acids: CASSYNRGDSNQPQHF. The CDR3 DNA reads as TGTGCCAGCAGTTATAACAGGGGCGATAGCAATCAGCCCCAGCATTTT.

This chain joins TRBV9 and TRBJ2-1; 7 bases align to TRBD2. The CDR3 runs to 17 residues. Germline trimming cut 2 bases from V and 0 bases from J; bases unmatched to any gene: 8. The V gene's germline CDR1 is SGDLS and CDR2 YYNGEE. The CDR3 region has the DNA TGTGCCAGCAGCGTTGAAGCGGGAAGCAGCTCCTACAATGAGCAGTTCTTC. It codes for CASSVEAGSSSYNEQFF.

The chain recombines TRBV18 with TRBJ1-1; TRBD1 aligns across 11 bases. Germline-derived CDR1 and CDR2 are KGHSH and LQKENI. Trimming removed 5 bases from V and 1 base from J; junction bases left unmatched: 3. CDR3 length: 15 residues. The CDR3 reads CASSSGTGGNTEAFF. CDR3 in DNA: TGTGCCAGCTCATCCGGGACAGGGGGGAACACTGAAGCTTTCTTT.

The chain uses TRBV7-2 and TRBJ2-7, with 8 bases fitting TRBD1. Trimming took 1 base from V and 2 from J; bases not matched to a gene: 7. The CDR3 length is 16 residues. In germline, CDR1 is SGHTA, CDR2 FQGNSA. The CDR3 DNA follows: TGTGCCAGCAGCTTAGTTGCGGGACAGGACGCCTACGAGCAGTACTTC. Translated, it gives CASSLVAGQDAYEQYF.

The chain has TRBV11-2 and TRBJ1-5; maybe TRBD1 (6 bases). The CDR3 extends over 15 amino acids. Germline CDR1 and CDR2: SGHAT and FQNNGV. Trimming left V 2 bases short and J 7 bases short, with 15 bases between. CDR3 bases: TGTGCCAGCAGCTTAAACGGGGGGCTTGGCCAGCCCCAGCATTTT. Its translation: CASSLNGGLGQPQHF. Combining the CDR3 with reference TRBV11-2 and TRBJ1-5 gives the whole variable domain EAGVAQSPRYKIIEKRQSVAFWCNPISGHATLYWYQQILGQGPKLLIQFQNNGVVDDSQLPKDRFSAERLKGVDSTLKIQPAKLEDSAVYLCASSLNGGLGQPQHFGDGTRLSIL.